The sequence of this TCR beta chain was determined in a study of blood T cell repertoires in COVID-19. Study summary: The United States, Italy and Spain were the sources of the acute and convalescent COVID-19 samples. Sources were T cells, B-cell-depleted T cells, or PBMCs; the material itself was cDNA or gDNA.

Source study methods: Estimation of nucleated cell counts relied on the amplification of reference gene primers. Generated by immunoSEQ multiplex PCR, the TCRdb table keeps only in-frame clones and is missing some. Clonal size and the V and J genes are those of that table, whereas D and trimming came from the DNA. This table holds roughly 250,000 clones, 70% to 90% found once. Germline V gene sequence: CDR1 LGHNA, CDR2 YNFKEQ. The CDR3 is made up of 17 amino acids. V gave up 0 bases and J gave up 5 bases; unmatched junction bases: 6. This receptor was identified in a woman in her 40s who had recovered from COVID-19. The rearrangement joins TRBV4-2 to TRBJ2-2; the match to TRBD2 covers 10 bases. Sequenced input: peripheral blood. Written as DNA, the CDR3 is TGTGCCAGCAGCCAAGATGGAGCGGGAGGGCGAACCGGGGAGCTGTTTTTT. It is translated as CASSQDGAGGRTGELFF.